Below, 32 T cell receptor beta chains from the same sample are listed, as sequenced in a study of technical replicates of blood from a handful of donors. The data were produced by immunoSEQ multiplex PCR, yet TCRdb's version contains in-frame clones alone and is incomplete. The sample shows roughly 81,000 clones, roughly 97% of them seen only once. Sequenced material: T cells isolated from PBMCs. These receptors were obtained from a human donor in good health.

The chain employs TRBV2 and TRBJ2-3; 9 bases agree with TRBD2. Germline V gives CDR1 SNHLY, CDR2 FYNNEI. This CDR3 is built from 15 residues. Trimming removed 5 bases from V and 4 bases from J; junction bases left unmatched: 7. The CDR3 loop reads CASSSEGGRADTQYF. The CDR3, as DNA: TGTGCCAGCAGTTCAGAAGGCGGGAGGGCAGATACGCAGTATTTT.

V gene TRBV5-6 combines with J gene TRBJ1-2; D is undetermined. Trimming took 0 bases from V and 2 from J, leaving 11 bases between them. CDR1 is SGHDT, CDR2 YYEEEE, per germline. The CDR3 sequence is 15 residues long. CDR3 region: CASSLGGSLNYGYTF. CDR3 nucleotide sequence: TGTGCCAGCAGCTTGGGAGGGTCCCTGAACTATGGCTACACCTTC.

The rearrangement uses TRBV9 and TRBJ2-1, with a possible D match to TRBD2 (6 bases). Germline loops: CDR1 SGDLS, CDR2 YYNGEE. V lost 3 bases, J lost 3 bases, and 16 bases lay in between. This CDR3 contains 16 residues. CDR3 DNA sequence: TGTGCCAGCAGCGCAGAAACGGGACTCTTCTACAATGAGCAGTTCTTC. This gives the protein CASSAETGLFYNEQFF.

In nucleotides, the CDR3 is TGTGCCAGCAGCTTCGGGACATTCACCGGGGAGCTGTTTTTT. Amino acid sequence: CASSFGTFTGELFF. This rearrangement joins TRBV11-2 to TRBJ2-2; D is possibly TRBD1 (6 bases). V was shortened by 3 bases and J by 4 bases, with 9 bases between the two germline ends. Per germline, CDR1 SGHAT and CDR2 FQNNGV. This CDR3 region has 14 residues.

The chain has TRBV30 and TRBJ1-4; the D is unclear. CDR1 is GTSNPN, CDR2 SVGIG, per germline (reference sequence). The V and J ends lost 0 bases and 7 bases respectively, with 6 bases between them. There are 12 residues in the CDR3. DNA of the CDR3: TGTGCCTGGAGTGTGTCAGGTGAAAAACTGTTTTTT. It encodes CAWSVSGEKLFF.

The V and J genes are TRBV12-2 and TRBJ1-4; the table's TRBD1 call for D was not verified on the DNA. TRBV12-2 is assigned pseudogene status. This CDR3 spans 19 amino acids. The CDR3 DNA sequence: TGTGCAAGTCGCTTAGACCATCATAGTAACAAAAAGGGGAATGAAAAACTGTTTTTT. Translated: CASRLDHHSNKKGNEKLFF.

In DNA, the CDR3 is TGTGCCAGCAGCTTATCGGGGGTTACTGAAGCTTTCTTT. Amino acids: CASSLSGVTEAFF. This chain joins TRBV13 and TRBJ1-1, with D possibly TRBD1 on 5 matching bases. Germline loops: CDR1 PRHDT, CDR2 FYEKMQ (reference sequence). The CDR3 is 13 residues long. Trimming pared 2 bases from V and 5 bases from J, leaving 9 bases between.

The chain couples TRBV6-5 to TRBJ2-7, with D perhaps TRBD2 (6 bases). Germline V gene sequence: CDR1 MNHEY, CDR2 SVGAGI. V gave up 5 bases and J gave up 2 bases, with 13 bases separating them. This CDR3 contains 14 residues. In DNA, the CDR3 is TGTGCCAGCAGTACGGGGGTAGGAACCTACGAGCAGTACTTC. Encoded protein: CASSTGVGTYEQYF.

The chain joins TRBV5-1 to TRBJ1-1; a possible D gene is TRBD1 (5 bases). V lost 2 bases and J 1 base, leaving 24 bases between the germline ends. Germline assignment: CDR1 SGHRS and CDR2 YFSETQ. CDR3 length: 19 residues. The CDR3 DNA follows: TGCGCCAGCAGCTTCAAGAAACGGGGGTTCAGAATTGAGAACACTGAAGCTTTCTTT. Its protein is CASSFKKRGFRIENTEAFF.

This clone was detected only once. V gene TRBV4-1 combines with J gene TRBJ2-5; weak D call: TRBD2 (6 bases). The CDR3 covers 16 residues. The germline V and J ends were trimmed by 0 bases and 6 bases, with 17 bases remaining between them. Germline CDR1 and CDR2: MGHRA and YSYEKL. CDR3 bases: TGCGCCAGCAGCCAAGATGGCCTAGCGCAAGTGAAGACCCAGTACTTC. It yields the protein CASSQDGLAQVKTQYF.

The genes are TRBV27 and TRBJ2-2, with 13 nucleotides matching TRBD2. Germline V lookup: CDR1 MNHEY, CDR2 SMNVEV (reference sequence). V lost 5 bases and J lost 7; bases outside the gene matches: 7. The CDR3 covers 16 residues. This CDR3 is CASSGLAGALGGELFF. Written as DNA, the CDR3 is TGTGCCAGCAGTGGACTAGCGGGGGCATTGGGCGGGGAGCTGTTTTTT.

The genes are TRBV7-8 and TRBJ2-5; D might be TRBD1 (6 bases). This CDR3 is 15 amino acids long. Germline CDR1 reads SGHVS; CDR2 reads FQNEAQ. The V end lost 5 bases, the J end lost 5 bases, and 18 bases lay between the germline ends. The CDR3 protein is CASSPRQGQFETQYF. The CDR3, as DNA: TGTGCCAGCAGCCCCCGCCAGGGGCAATTTGAGACCCAGTACTTC.

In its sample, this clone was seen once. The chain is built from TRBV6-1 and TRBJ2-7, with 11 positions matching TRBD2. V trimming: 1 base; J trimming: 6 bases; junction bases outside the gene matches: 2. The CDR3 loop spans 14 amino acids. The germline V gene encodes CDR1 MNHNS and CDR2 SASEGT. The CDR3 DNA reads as TGTGCCAGCAGTGAAGGACTAGCGGGGACCGAGCAGTACTTC. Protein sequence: CASSEGLAGTEQYF.

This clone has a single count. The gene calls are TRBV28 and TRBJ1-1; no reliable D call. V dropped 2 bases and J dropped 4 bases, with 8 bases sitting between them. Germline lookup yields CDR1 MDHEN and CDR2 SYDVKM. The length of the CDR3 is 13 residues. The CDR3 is CASSLSGITEAFF. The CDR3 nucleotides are TGTGCCAGCAGTTTAAGCGGGATCACTGAAGCTTTCTTT.

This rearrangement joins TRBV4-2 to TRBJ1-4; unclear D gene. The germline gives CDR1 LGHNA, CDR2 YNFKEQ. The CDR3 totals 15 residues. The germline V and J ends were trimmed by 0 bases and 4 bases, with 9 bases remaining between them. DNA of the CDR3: TGTGCCAGCAGCCAAGAAGCGGCAGATAATGAAAAACTGTTTTTT. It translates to CASSQEAADNEKLFF.

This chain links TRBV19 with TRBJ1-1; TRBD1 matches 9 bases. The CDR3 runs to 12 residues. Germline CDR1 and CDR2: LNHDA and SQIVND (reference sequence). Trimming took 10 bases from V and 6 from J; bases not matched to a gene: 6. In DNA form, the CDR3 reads TGTGCCACCCGGCGACAGGGGGCTGAAGCTTTCTTT. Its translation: CATRRQGAEAFF.

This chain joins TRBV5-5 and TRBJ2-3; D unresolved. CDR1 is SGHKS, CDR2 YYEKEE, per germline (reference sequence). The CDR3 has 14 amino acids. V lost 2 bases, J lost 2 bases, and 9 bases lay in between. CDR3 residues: CASSLGDFTDTQYF. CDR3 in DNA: TGTGCCAGCAGCTTAGGAGACTTCACAGATACGCAGTATTTT.

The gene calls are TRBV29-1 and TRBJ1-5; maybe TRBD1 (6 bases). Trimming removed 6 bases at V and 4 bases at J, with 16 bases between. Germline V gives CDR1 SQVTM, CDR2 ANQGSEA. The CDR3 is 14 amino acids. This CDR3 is CSVRLGGANQPQHF. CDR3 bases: TGCAGCGTGCGGTTGGGGGGGGCAAATCAGCCCCAGCATTTT.

CDR3 sequence (DNA): TGTGCCAGCAGCCATACAGGGACAGGCGAGCAGTACTTC. Residues: CASSHTGTGEQYF. The chain couples TRBV11-2 to TRBJ2-7, with 8 bases identical to TRBD1. Germline V gives CDR1 SGHAT, CDR2 FQNNGV. The length of the CDR3 is 13 residues. After removal of 5 bases from V and 6 bases from J, the junction contained 6 bases not matched to a gene.

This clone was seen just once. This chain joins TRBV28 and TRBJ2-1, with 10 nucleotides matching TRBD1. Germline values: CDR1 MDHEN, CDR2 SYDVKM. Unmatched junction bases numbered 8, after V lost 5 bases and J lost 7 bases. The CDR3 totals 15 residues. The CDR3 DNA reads TGTGCCAGCAGTCCTCCGGGACAGGGGACTAATGAGCAGTTCTTC. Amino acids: CASSPPGQGTNEQFF. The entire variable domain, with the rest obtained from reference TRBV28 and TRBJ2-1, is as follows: DVKVTQSSRYLVKRTGEKVFLECVQDMDHENMFWYRQDPGLGLRLIYFSYDVKMKEKGDIPEGYSVSREKKERFSLILESASTNQTSMYLCASSPPGQGTNEQFFGPGTRLTVL.

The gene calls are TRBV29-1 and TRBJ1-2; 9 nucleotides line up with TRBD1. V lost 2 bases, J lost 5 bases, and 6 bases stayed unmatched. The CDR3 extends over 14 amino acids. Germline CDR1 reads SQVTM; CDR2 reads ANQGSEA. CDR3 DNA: TGCAGCGTTGAATTGTCCGGACAGGGGTATGGCTACACCTTC. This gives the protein CSVELSGQGYGYTF.

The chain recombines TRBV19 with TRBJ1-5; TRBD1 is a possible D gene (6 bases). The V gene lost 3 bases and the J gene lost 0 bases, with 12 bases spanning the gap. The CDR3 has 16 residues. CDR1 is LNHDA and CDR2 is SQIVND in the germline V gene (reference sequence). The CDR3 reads CASSILDRSSNQPQHF. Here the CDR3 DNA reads TGTGCCAGTAGTATTCTGGACAGAAGTAGCAATCAGCCCCAGCATTTT.

CDR3 in amino acids: CASSYAGNGNQPQHF. The DNA of the CDR3 is TGTGCCAGCAGTTACGCCGGGAATGGCAATCAGCCCCAGCATTTT. The V call is TRBV6-5, the J call TRBJ1-5; D is unclear. Trimming removed 2 bases from V and 2 bases from J, with 10 bases in between. The CDR3 has 15 residues. The germline V gene has CDR1 MNHEY and CDR2 SVGAGI.

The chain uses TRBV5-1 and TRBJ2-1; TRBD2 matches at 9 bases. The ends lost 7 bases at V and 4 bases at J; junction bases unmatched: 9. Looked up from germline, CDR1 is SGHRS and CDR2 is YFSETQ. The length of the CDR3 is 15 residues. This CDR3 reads CASALAGTSYNEQFF. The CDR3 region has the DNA TGCGCCAGCGCCCTAGCGGGAACATCTTACAATGAGCAGTTCTTC.

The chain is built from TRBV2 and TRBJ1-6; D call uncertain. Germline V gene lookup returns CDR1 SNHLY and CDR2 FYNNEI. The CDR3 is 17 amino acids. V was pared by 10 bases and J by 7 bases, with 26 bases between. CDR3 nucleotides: TGTGCCATACATGGAGGTCAGGTTCAGGCGGGGAATTCACCCCTCCACTTT. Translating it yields CAIHGGQVQAGNSPLHF.

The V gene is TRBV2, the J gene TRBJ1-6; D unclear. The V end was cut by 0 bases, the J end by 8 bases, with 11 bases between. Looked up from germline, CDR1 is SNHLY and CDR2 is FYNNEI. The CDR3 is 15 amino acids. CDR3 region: CASSEALQKYSPLHF. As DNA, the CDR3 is TGTGCCAGCAGTGAAGCGCTACAGAAGTATTCACCCCTCCACTTT.

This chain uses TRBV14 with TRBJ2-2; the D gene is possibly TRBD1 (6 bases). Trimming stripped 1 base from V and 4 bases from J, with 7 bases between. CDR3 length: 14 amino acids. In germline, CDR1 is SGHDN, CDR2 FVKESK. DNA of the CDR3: TGTGCCAGCAGCCAAGTACAGGGCACCGGGGAGCTGTTTTTT. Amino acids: CASSQVQGTGELFF.

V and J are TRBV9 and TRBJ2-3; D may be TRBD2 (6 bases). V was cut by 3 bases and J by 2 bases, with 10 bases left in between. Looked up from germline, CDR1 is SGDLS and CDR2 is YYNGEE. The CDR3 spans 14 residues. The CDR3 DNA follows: TGTGCCAGCAGCGGGGGGGTTAACACAGATACGCAGTATTTT. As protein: CASSGGVNTDTQYF.

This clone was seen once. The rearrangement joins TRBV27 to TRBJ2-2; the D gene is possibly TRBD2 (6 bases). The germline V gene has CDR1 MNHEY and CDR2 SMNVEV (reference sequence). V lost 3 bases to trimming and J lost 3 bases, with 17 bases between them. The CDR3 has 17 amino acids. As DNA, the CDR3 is TGTGCCAGCAGTTTGACTGGGGGGAAGTCGGACACCGGGGAGCTGTTTTTT. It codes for CASSLTGGKSDTGELFF.

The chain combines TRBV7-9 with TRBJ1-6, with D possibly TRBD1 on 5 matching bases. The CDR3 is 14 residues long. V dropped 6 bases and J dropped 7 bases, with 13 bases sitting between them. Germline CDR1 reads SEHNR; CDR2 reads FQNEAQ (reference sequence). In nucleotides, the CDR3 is TGTGCCAGCAGACGCGGGGGGTCAAATTCACCCCTCCACTTT. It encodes CASRRGGSNSPLHF.

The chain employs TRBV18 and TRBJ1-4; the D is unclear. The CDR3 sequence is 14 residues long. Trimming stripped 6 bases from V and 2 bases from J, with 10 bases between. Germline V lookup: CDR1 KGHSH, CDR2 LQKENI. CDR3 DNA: TGTGCCAGCTCCTCGACGGGGACTAATGAAAAACTGTTTTTT. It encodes CASSSTGTNEKLFF.

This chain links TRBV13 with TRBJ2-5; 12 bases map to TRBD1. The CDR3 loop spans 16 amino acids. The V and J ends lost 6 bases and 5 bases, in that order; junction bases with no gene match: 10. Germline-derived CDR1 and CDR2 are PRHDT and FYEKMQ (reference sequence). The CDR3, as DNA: TGTGCCAGCAGTAGGAGGGACAGGGGGCGTCGGGAGACCCAGTACTTC. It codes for CASSRRDRGRRETQYF.